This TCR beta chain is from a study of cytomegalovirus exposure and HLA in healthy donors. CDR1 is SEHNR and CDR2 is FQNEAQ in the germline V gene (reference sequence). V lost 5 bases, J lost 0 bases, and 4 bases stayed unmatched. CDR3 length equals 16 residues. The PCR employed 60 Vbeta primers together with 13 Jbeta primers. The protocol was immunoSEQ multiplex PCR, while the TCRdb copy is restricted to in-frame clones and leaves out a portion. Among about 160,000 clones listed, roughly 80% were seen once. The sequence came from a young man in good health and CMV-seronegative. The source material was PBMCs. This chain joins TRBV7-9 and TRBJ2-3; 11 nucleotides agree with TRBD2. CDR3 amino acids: CASSQTSGISTDTQYF. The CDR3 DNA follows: TGTGCCAGCAGCCAGACTAGCGGGATTAGCACAGATACGCAGTATTTT. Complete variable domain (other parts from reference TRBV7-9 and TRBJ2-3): DTGVSQNPRHKITKRGQNVTFRCDPISEHNRLYWYRQTLGQGPEFLTYFQNEAQLEKSRLLSDRFSAERPKGSFSTLEIQRTEQGDSAMYLCASSQTSGISTDTQYFGPGTRLTVL.